This T cell receptor (beta chain) was recovered during a study of spatial heterogeneity in lung cancer. Study information: Each unique TCR and UMI combination was seen more than ten times on average in raw reads.

Overall study results and limits: Tumoral mutation counts were tracked by counts of expanded intratumoral alpha and beta TCRs.

In TCRdb, the 5' RACE reads were re-called with MiXCR into one record per CDR3 protein. The sample holds 2,200 or so distinct CDR3 sequences, more than 15% seen once. With regard to this clonotype: Its specificity is not known.

Germline lookup yields CDR1 DFQATT and CDR2 SNEGSKA (reference sequence). V lost 4 bases, J lost 2 bases, and 2 bases stayed unmatched. The CDR3 is 12 amino acids. Time point here: sample taken at primary tumor resection. The input material, whole RNA from tumor, nontumor lung or frozen PBMC, was sequenced unsorted. This material consisted of lung tumor tissue, taken at surgery. The TCR originated in a male donor with early-stage non-small cell lung cancer. The chain recombines TRBV20-1 with TRBJ2-7; the match to TRBD1 covers 7 bases. In DNA form, the CDR3 reads TGCAGTGCTAAGGGACAGACCTACGAGCAGTACTTC. It codes for CSAKGQTYEQYF.